These 32 T cell receptor beta chains originate from one sample sequenced in a study of breast tumors, draining lymph nodes, adjacent tissues. TCRdb ran MiXCR on the multiplex PCR reads and lists one entry per CDR3 protein. The table has 150,000 to 200,000 distinct CDR3 sequences, around a third seen once; the top ten hold 3.8%. Breast cancer patients provided tissue from their axillary draining lymph nodes. The material sequenced was axillary lymph node tissue. These receptors were taken from a female donor with breast cancer. Some clones in this sample may be carry-over from other donors' samples.

Concerning this clonotype: One junction end does not reproduce the germline sequence, and a read error may be involved. The chain is built from TRBV5-1 and TRBJ1-6; no firm D call. This CDR3 has 12 residues. Germline V lookup: CDR1 SGHRS, CDR2 YFSETQ. CDR3 region: CASSREGSPLRF. Written as DNA, the CDR3 is TGCGCCAGCAGCCGGGAGGGTTCACCCCTCCGCTTT.

This clonotype was observed at least ten times. The chain couples TRBV10-1 to TRBJ2-7; no clear D gene. The CDR3 runs to 16 residues. From germline, CDR1 is WNHNN and CDR2 SYGVQD (reference sequence). V was shortened by 6 bases and J by 4 bases, with 22 bases between the two germline ends. This CDR3 reads CASSGTRAPLGYEQYF. CDR3 bases: TGCGCCAGCAGCGGAACTCGGGCCCCGTTAGGGTACGAGCAGTACTTC.

This clonotype has ten or more counts. This chain links TRBV6-5 with TRBJ2-2, with 14 bases that match TRBD2. The CDR3 runs to 16 residues. Trimming removed 6 bases from V and 7 bases from J; junction bases left unmatched: 7. Germline V gene lookup returns CDR1 MNHEY and CDR2 SVGAGI. The CDR3 reads CASRQTSGGANGELFF. The CDR3 DNA reads TGTGCCAGCAGACAGACTAGCGGGGGGGCCAACGGGGAGCTGTTTTTT.

This clonotype was found a few times. The chain links TRBV6-2 or TRBV6-3 to TRBJ2-2, with D perhaps being TRBD1 or TRBD2 (5 bases each). The germline gives CDR1 MNHEY, CDR2 SVGEGT. The CDR3 runs to 18 residues. Trimming shortened V by 2 bases and J by 4 bases, and 20 bases separated the two germline ends. DNA for the CDR3: TGTGCCAGCAGTTACCGGTTTGGCTGGGGGAGAGGCACCGGGGAGCTGTTTTTT. Translating it yields CASSYRFGWGRGTGELFF.

The gene calls are TRBV7-9 and TRBJ1-1; D is ambiguous. The CDR3 length is 15 residues. V was pared by 5 bases and J by 3 bases, with 16 bases between. Looked up from germline, CDR1 is SEHNR and CDR2 is FQNEAQ (reference sequence). The CDR3 loop reads CASSPTKRVDTEAFF. DNA for the CDR3: TGTGCCAGCAGCCCCACTAAAAGAGTCGACACTGAAGCTTTCTTT.

This clonotype was counted at least ten times. The chain has TRBV11-2 and TRBJ2-7; D possibly corresponds to TRBD1 (6 bases). This CDR3 has 15 residues. Germline loops: CDR1 SGHAT, CDR2 FQNNGV. The V and J ends lost 5 bases and 0 bases respectively, with 14 bases between them. This CDR3 is CASSKDRSSSYEQYF. CDR3 DNA: TGTGCCAGCAGCAAAGACAGGTCCAGCTCCTACGAGCAGTACTTC.

With regard to this clonotype: One junction end disagrees with the germline gene, perhaps due to a read error. The CDR3 spells CACSAWTEPGYTF. For the CDR3, the DNA is TGTGCCTGCAGTGCTTGGACAGAACCCGGCTACACCTTC. The V and J genes are TRBV25-1 and TRBJ1-2; weak D call: TRBD1 (6 bases). The length of the CDR3 is 13 residues. Germline V gene sequence: CDR1 MGHDK, CDR2 SYGVNS.

Turning to this clonotype: A read error may be the cause here, since a much bigger clone is one base away. The conserved final phenylalanine or tryptophan is absent from the CDR3, which likely points to a read error. This sequence joins TRBV25-1 and TRBJ1-5, with D perhaps matching TRBD1 (5 bases). Trimming took 7 bases from V and 1 from J, leaving 14 bases between them. The germline V gene encodes CDR1 MGHDK and CDR2 SYGVNS. The CDR3 is 15 residues long. CDR3 amino acids: CASTIGVGSNQPQHL. CDR3 DNA sequence: TGTGCCAGCACCATAGGGGTGGGCAGCAATCAGCCCCAGCATCTT.

This clonotype was detected a few times. A much bigger clone sits one base away, suggesting this may be a read error. The CDR3 loop is CSARSGDYGSTF. CDR3 nucleotide sequence: TGCAGTGCTAGGTCAGGGGACTATGGCTCCACCTTC. V is TRBV20-1 and J is TRBJ1-2, with D possibly matching TRBD1 (6 bases). This CDR3 contains 12 residues. CDR1 and CDR2 (germline): DFQATT, SNEGSKA (reference sequence).

The chain couples TRBV29-1 to TRBJ1-2, with a possible D match to TRBD1 (5 bases). The germline gives CDR1 SQVTM, CDR2 ANQGSEA. This CDR3 spans 10 amino acids. V shed 3 bases and J shed 8 bases, with 7 bases lying between them. CDR3 in DNA: TGCAGCGTTGACTGGGGGGGCTACACCTTC. This gives the protein CSVDWGGYTF.

Many counts were recorded for this clonotype. This chain connects TRBV19 to TRBJ2-2; TRBD1 matches at 8 bases. Per germline, CDR1 LNHDA and CDR2 SQIVND (reference sequence). After removal of 7 bases from V and 5 bases from J, the junction contained 6 bases not matched to a gene. The CDR3 has 14 residues. In DNA form, the CDR3 reads TGTGCCAGTATGGGGACAGGCGAGACCGGGGAGCTGTTTTTT. It is translated as CASMGTGETGELFF.

V and J are TRBV19 and TRBJ1-1; 7 nucleotides align to TRBD1. From germline, CDR1 is LNHDA and CDR2 SQIVND (reference sequence). After removal of 3 bases from V and 4 bases from J, the junction contained 8 bases not matched to a gene. This CDR3 is 15 amino acids long. The CDR3 DNA sequence: TGTGCCAGTAGTATCCACAGGGGAGGAGGCACTGAAGCTTTCTTT. Translated, it gives CASSIHRGGGTEAFF.

This clonotype was counted ten times or more. The gene calls are TRBV5-1 and TRBJ2-1; D is perhaps TRBD2 (6 bases). Trimming cost V 0 bases and J 0 bases, with 7 bases left between them. CDR3 size: 15 residues. CDR1 is SGHRS, CDR2 YFSETQ, per germline. As DNA, the CDR3 is TGCGCCAGCAGCTTGGACGGGAGCTCCTACAATGAGCAGTTCTTC. Encoded protein: CASSLDGSSYNEQFF.

A few counts support this clonotype. A clone one base away is much larger, so this may be a read error. The rearrangement uses TRBV6-5 and TRBJ2-7; D not certain. CDR3 size: 13 residues. The V end was cut by 6 bases, the J end by 0 bases, with 9 bases between. Germline V gene data show CDR1 as MNHEY and CDR2 as SVGAGI. The CDR3: CASSRRSSYEQYF. Here the CDR3 DNA reads TGTGCCAGCAGCCGGAGAAGCTCCTACGAGCAGTACTTC.

The table lists this clonotype with many counts. V usage is TRBV7-3 and J usage is TRBJ2-2, with D possibly matching TRBD1 (6 bases). The CDR3 is made up of 14 amino acids. Trimming took 5 bases from V and 4 from J, leaving 11 bases between them. Looked up from germline, CDR1 is SGHTA and CDR2 is FQGTGA. This CDR3 reads CASSPQGTTGELFF. For the CDR3, the DNA is TGTGCCAGCAGCCCCCAGGGGACCACCGGGGAGCTGTTTTTT.

Regarding this clonotype: The junction departs from the called germline gene at one end, perhaps through a read error. The chain joins TRBV4-1 to TRBJ1-1; 7 nucleotides match TRBD1. CDR1 MGHRA and CDR2 YSYEKL come from the germline V gene. The CDR3 length is 14 residues. The CDR3 reads CASGHRTGNTEAFF. DNA of the CDR3: TGCGCCAGCGGCCATCGGACAGGGAACACTGAAGCTTTCTTT.

The table lists this clonotype with many counts. V gene TRBV14 combines with J gene TRBJ1-2; D is unclear. From germline, CDR1 is SGHDN and CDR2 FVKESK. The CDR3 runs to 13 residues. V gave up 0 bases and J gave up 5 bases, with 7 bases separating them. The CDR3 region has the DNA TGTGCCAGCAGCCAAGACTGGGTTTATGGCTACACCTTC. This encodes CASSQDWVYGYTF.

This clonotype appeared many times. The rearrangement uses TRBV2 and TRBJ1-4; D unresolved. This CDR3 region has 14 residues. Between the trimmed V and J ends, which lost 1 base and 8 bases, there was a span of 11 bases. CDR1 is SNHLY, CDR2 FYNNEI, per germline. The DNA of the CDR3 is TGTGCCAGCAGTGAAGTTAACAGATTGGAAAAACTGTTTTTT. As protein: CASSEVNRLEKLFF.

In this sample, this clonotype turned up many times. The CDR3: CSARGGTGTEQYF. Written as DNA, the CDR3 is TGCAGTGCTAGAGGGGGGACAGGGACCGAGCAGTACTTC. The rearrangement uses TRBV20-1 and TRBJ2-7; 9 nucleotides align to TRBD1. V dropped 1 base and J dropped 6; count of bases not matched to a gene: 4. This CDR3 region has 13 residues. CDR1 and CDR2 (germline): DFQATT, SNEGSKA (reference sequence).

The V and J genes are TRBV4-1 and TRBJ1-4; D is uncertain. CDR1 is MGHRA, CDR2 YSYEKL, per germline. V was shortened by 1 base and J by 5 bases, with 8 bases between the two germline ends. This CDR3 region has 14 residues. The CDR3 DNA reads as TGCGCCAGCAGCCAAGTAACCTACAATGAAAAACTGTTTTTT. Its protein is CASSQVTYNEKLFF.

This clonotype appeared many times. The chain combines TRBV29-1 with TRBJ1-2; D is unclear. Trimming shortened V by 3 bases and J by 1 base, and 6 bases separated the two germline ends. This CDR3 is 12 amino acids long. The V gene's germline CDR1 is SQVTM and CDR2 ANQGSEA. CDR3 DNA: TGCAGCGTTGAGGTCGGTAACTATGGCTACACCTTC. Its protein product is CSVEVGNYGYTF.

Comments on this clonotype: The CDR3 does not end in the conserved phenylalanine or tryptophan, so this is likely a read error. The DNA is left out, because the CDR3 cannot be placed on it with certainty; the CDR3 is given as TCRdb lists it. The chain uses TRBV4-3 and TRBJ1-6; the table calls TRBD1, which could not be checked here. Per germline, CDR1 LGHNA and CDR2 YSLEER. The CDR3 comprises 8 residues, both ends counted. The CDR3 loop is CASSLLDR.

This clonotype was detected only a few times. The chain employs TRBV15 and TRBJ1-1; the D gene is possibly TRBD1 (5 bases). Germline V gene lookup returns CDR1 LNHNV and CDR2 YYDKDF (reference sequence). V was cut by 1 base and J by 4 bases, with 10 bases left in between. The CDR3 extends over 14 amino acids. CDR3 DNA sequence: TGTGCCACCAGCAGAGGAGGGGATCTCACTGAAGCTTTCTTT. Translated, it gives CATSRGGDLTEAFF. Full variable domain (remainder filled in from reference TRBV15 and TRBJ1-1): DAMVIQNPRYQVTQFGKPVTLSCSQTLNHNVMYWYQQKSSQAPKLLFHYYDKDFNNEADTPDNFQSRRPNTSFCFLDIRSPGLGDTAMYLCATSRGGDLTEAFFGQGTRLTVV.

This clonotype came up once. The chain couples TRBV2 to TRBJ1-5; 7 bases line up with TRBD1. Germline V gene sequence: CDR1 SNHLY, CDR2 FYNNEI. V lost 6 bases and J lost 2; bases outside the gene matches: 7. The CDR3 has 15 amino acids. The CDR3 is CASSAQGQRNQPQHF. CDR3 sequence (DNA): TGTGCCAGCAGCGCCCAGGGACAGCGCAATCAGCCCCAGCATTTT.

The chain joins TRBV27 to TRBJ2-1; 10 bases agree with TRBD2. V lost 7 bases and J lost 0; bases outside the gene matches: 0. Germline V lookup: CDR1 MNHEY, CDR2 SMNVEV (reference sequence). The CDR3 consists of 14 residues. In nucleotides, the CDR3 is TGTGCCAGCACTAGCGGGAGCTCCTACAATGAGCAGTTCTTC. This encodes CASTSGSSYNEQFF.

The chain combines TRBV6-2 or TRBV6-3 with TRBJ2-7; 8 bases match TRBD2. CDR3 size: 16 residues. After removal of 5 bases from V and 4 bases from J, the junction contained 13 bases not matched to a gene. Germline V gives CDR1 MNHEY, CDR2 SVGEGT. This chain's CDR3 is CASSHASGSWRYEQYF. In DNA form, the CDR3 reads TGTGCCAGCAGTCACGCCAGCGGGAGTTGGCGGTACGAGCAGTACTTC.

This clonotype was found many times. The J gene is TRBJ1-5, the V gene TRBV5-8, with unresolved D. Looked up from germline, CDR1 is SGHTS and CDR2 is YDEGEE. Trimming removed 4 bases from V and 8 bases from J, with 4 bases in between. The CDR3 totals 10 residues. Here the CDR3 reads CASSAKPQHF. The CDR3 DNA is TGTGCCAGCAGCGCCAAGCCCCAGCATTTT.

Of note for this clonotype: Because it lacks the conserved phenylalanine or tryptophan at the end, this CDR3 is likely a read error. The chain has TRBV5-1 and TRBJ1-2, with 8 bases lining up with TRBD1. Germline lookup yields CDR1 SGHRS and CDR2 YFSETQ. The CDR3 consists of 14 residues. With 4 bases clipped from V and 1 base from J, the junction kept 3 bases outside the gene matches. In DNA, the CDR3 is TGCGCCAGCAGCGGGGGACAGGTTAACTATGGCTACACCCTC. Its translation is CASSGGQVNYGYTL.

This clonotype was recorded a few times. Its ends do not fully match the called genes, so a read error is possible. The chain employs TRBV4-2 and TRBJ2-4; D is ambiguous. The germline gives CDR1 LGHNA, CDR2 YNFKEQ. The CDR3 is made up of 15 amino acids. The CDR3 protein is CASSQDATAQNIQYF. CDR3 DNA: TGTGCCAGCAGCCAAGATGCCACAGCCCAAAACATTCAGTACTTC.

On this clonotype itself: The CDR3 ends on some other residue instead of the conserved phenylalanine or tryptophan, so this is likely a read error. The limits of the CDR3 on the DNA are not certain, so only TCRdb's listed CDR3 is given. The chain uses TRBV12-3 or TRBV12-4 and TRBJ1-2; TRBD1, the table's D call, lacks a check against the DNA. The CDR3 length equals 15 residues, ends included. The CDR3 is CASSARDRSHLGYAL.

Many counts were recorded for this clonotype. The rearrangement uses TRBV12-3 or TRBV12-4 and TRBJ2-1; 12 bases are shared with TRBD2. This CDR3 contains 17 residues. V shed 5 bases, J shed 9 bases, and the junction held 14 bases outside the gene matches. The CDR3 region has the DNA TGTGCCAGCAGTCACTCGACTAGCGGGAGAGTAAAGGCTGAGCAGTTCTTC. Its protein product is CASSHSTSGRVKAEQFF.

The V call is TRBV5-1, the J call TRBJ1-1; D is undetermined. V was clipped by 4 bases and J by 2 bases, with 18 bases between them. Looked up from germline, CDR1 is SGHRS and CDR2 is YFSETQ. This CDR3 is built from 16 residues. CDR3 residues: CASSVQALPFNTEAFF. The CDR3 coding sequence is TGCGCCAGCAGCGTCCAGGCCCTTCCCTTCAACACTGAAGCTTTCTTT.